This passage covers 30 T cell receptor beta chains from one sample sequenced in a study of blood T cell repertoires in COVID-19. Generated by immunoSEQ multiplex PCR, the TCRdb table keeps only in-frame clones and is missing some. The sample shows some 150,000 clones, approximately 80% of them seen only once. Sequenced input: peripheral blood. The receptor source for this set is a woman aged 40 to 50 with active or convalescent COVID-19.

The chain employs TRBV13 and TRBJ2-7; weak D call: TRBD1 (6 bases). CDR3 size: 15 residues. Per the germline V gene, CDR1 is PRHDT and CDR2 is FYEKMQ (reference sequence). Trimming left V 5 bases short and J 2 bases short, with 16 bases between. CDR3: CASSPEGQGTYEQYF. Here the CDR3 DNA reads TGTGCCAGCAGCCCCGAGGGGCAGGGGACCTACGAGCAGTACTTC.

This chain links TRBV11-2 with TRBJ1-2, with a weak D call TRBD1 (6 bases). The length of the CDR3 is 14 residues. From germline, CDR1 is SGHAT and CDR2 FQNNGV. Deletions cut 1 base from V and 7 bases from J, with 13 bases between. CDR3 coding DNA: TGTGCCAGCAGCTTAGTAGGGACAACTGGTGGCTACACCTTC. Protein: CASSLVGTTGGYTF.

The J gene is TRBJ2-4, the V gene TRBV29-1; the D is unclear. The germline V gene has CDR1 SQVTM and CDR2 ANQGSEA. The CDR3 spans 13 residues. Deletions cut 4 bases from V and 3 bases from J, with 10 bases between. The CDR3 region is CSVGVAGKNIQYF. The CDR3 DNA reads as TGCAGCGTTGGAGTGGCAGGCAAAAACATTCAGTACTTC.

This clone showed up just once. The CDR3 region has the DNA TGTGCCAGCAGTTCCCACTCGGGTTCACCCCTCCACTTT. Protein sequence: CASSSHSGSPLHF. The chain carries TRBV28 and TRBJ1-6; D ambiguous. Germline CDR1 and CDR2: MDHEN and SYDVKM. The CDR3 sequence is 13 residues long. The V and J ends lost 4 bases and 9 bases respectively, with 10 bases between them.

As to this clone: Relative to the germline gene, one junction end is altered; a read error may explain this. This chain joins TRBV7-2 and TRBJ2-7, with TRBD1 as a possible D gene (5 bases). Germline V gives CDR1 SGHTA, CDR2 FQGNSA. There are 12 residues in the CDR3. CDR3 in amino acids: CASSLDWAGWNF. CDR3 sequence (DNA): TGTGCCAGCAGCTTAGATTGGGCAGGGTGGAACTTC. Supplemented by reference TRBV7-2 and TRBJ2-7, the full variable domain reads GAGVSQSPSNKVTEKGKDVELRCDPISGHTALYWYRQSLGQGLEFLIYFQGNSAPDKSGLPSDRFSAERTGGSVSTLTIQRTQQEDSAVYLCASSLDWAGWNFGPGTRLTVT.

This chain links TRBV2 with TRBJ1-6; 8 nucleotides align to TRBD1. The CDR3 loop spans 14 amino acids. V lost 7 bases, J lost 10 bases, and 9 bases stayed unmatched. In germline, CDR1 is SNHLY, CDR2 FYNNEI. The CDR3 DNA follows: TGTGCCAGCATCCTGGACAGGGCTAGCTCACCCCTCCACTTT. Protein sequence: CASILDRASSPLHF.

The gene calls are TRBV18 and TRBJ1-1; possible D gene TRBD1, 5 bases. This CDR3 spans 12 amino acids. Trimming took 6 bases from V and 7 from J, leaving 12 bases between them. From germline, CDR1 is KGHSH and CDR2 LQKENI. CDR3 in DNA: TGTGCCAGCTCGCCGACAGATCTTGAAGCTTTCTTT. Encoded protein: CASSPTDLEAFF.

The chain combines TRBV6-5 with TRBJ2-6, with a possible D match to TRBD1 (6 bases). V lost 6 bases and J 0 bases, leaving 9 bases between the germline ends. Germline assignment: CDR1 MNHEY and CDR2 SVGAGI. This CDR3 contains 15 residues. The CDR3 sequence is CASRQGGSGANVLTF. The CDR3 coding sequence is TGTGCCAGCAGGCAAGGGGGCTCTGGGGCCAACGTCCTGACTTTC.

The chain has TRBV9 and TRBJ2-2, with 8 bases aligning to TRBD2. From germline, CDR1 is SGDLS and CDR2 YYNGEE. V shed 4 bases, J shed 4 bases, and the junction held 12 bases outside the gene matches. The CDR3 extends over 17 amino acids. The CDR3 DNA follows: TGTGCCAGCAGCCCCTATCGGGAGGGCCTAGGCACCGGGGAGCTGTTTTTT. Translated, it gives CASSPYREGLGTGELFF.

This chain connects TRBV9 to TRBJ1-1; 7 bases map to TRBD1. Unmatched junction bases numbered 6, after V lost 3 bases and J lost 7 bases. Germline lookup yields CDR1 SGDLS and CDR2 YYNGEE. The CDR3 runs 13 residues. In nucleotides, the CDR3 is TGTGCCAGCAGCGAGGGGGCAGGGGGTGAAGCTTTCTTT. Residues: CASSEGAGGEAFF.

V gene TRBV4-3 combines with J gene TRBJ2-1, with 12 bases lining up with TRBD2. The CDR3 has 18 residues. The V gene's germline CDR1 is LGHNA and CDR2 YSLEER. Trimming removed 5 bases from V and 8 bases from J; junction bases left unmatched: 16. CDR3 nucleotide sequence: TGCGCCAGCAGCAAAAGACTAGCGGGAGAGGGCCGGTCGGATGAGCAGTTCTTC. Its translation is CASSKRLAGEGRSDEQFF.

V usage is TRBV27 and J usage is TRBJ2-5; 7 bases align to TRBD1. The V segment lost 6 bases and the J segment 1 base; nucleotides outside the gene matches: 5. This CDR3 has 14 amino acids. The germline V gene encodes CDR1 MNHEY and CDR2 SMNVEV (reference sequence). The CDR3 DNA is TGTGCCAGCAGGGCGTGGACAGGCCAAGAGACCCAGTACTTC. This gives the protein CASRAWTGQETQYF.

The rearrangement links TRBV5-1 to TRBJ2-1; 10 bases are shared with TRBD2. Per germline, CDR1 SGHRS and CDR2 YFSETQ. Unmatched junction bases numbered 4, after V lost 4 bases and J lost 3 bases. The length of the CDR3 is 15 residues. The CDR3 region is CASSRRLAGYNEQFF. CDR3 sequence (DNA): TGCGCCAGCAGCCGTCGACTAGCGGGCTACAATGAGCAGTTCTTC.

This clone was seen more than once but under ten times. The genes are TRBV19 and TRBJ2-1; TRBD1 might be the D (5 bases). This CDR3 contains 13 residues. V gave up 7 bases and J gave up 5 bases, with 12 bases separating them. CDR1 LNHDA and CDR2 SQIVND come from the germline V gene (reference sequence). CDR3 residues: CASKRGLDNEQFF. The CDR3 DNA is TGTGCCAGTAAAAGGGGTCTCGACAATGAGCAGTTCTTC.

This clone was found once. The CDR3 sequence: CASSEVGTTLGVVEQFF. The CDR3 nucleotides read TGCGCCAGCAGTGAAGTCGGGACTACCCTGGGGGTGGTTGAGCAGTTCTTC. V gene TRBV10-1 combines with J gene TRBJ2-1; 7 bases map to TRBD2. The germline CDR1 and CDR2 sequences are WNHNN and SYGVQD (reference sequence). Unmatched junction bases numbered 17, after V lost 3 bases and J lost 9 bases. The CDR3 has 17 amino acids.

V usage is TRBV6-2 or TRBV6-3 and J usage is TRBJ2-1, with D possibly matching TRBD1 (6 bases). The ends were cut back, 4 bases at V and 6 bases at J, with 19 bases in the middle. Germline V gives CDR1 MNHEY, CDR2 SVGEGT. The CDR3 has 16 amino acids. The CDR3 region is CASSSIQGSRGNEQFF. DNA of the CDR3: TGTGCCAGCAGTTCCATACAGGGATCGCGCGGCAATGAGCAGTTCTTC.

The genes are TRBV18 and TRBJ2-5; 14 nucleotides match TRBD2. V shed 3 bases, J shed 2 bases, and the junction held 5 bases outside the gene matches. Germline CDR1 KGHSH, CDR2 LQKENI. The CDR3 spans 17 residues. The DNA of the CDR3 is TGTGCCAGCTCACCCGGGACTAGCGGGGGCCTACAAGAGACCCAGTACTTC. Its translation is CASSPGTSGGLQETQYF.

The chain carries TRBV18 and TRBJ1-1; 8 bases line up with TRBD1. CDR1 is KGHSH and CDR2 is LQKENI in the germline V gene. CDR3 length: 14 residues. V gave up 7 bases and J gave up 4 bases; unmatched junction bases: 8. The CDR3 reads CASLPDRGSTEAFF. As DNA, the CDR3 is TGTGCCAGCTTACCTGACAGGGGCTCCACTGAAGCTTTCTTT.

The chain uses TRBV28 and TRBJ2-7, with a tentative D call TRBD1 (6 bases). CDR3 length equals 11 residues. V was pared by 2 bases and J by 7 bases, with 6 bases between. Germline CDR1 is MDHEN and CDR2 is SYDVKM. CDR3 DNA sequence: TGTGCCAGCAGTTTAACAGGGGAGCAGTACTTC. This translates into CASSLTGEQYF.

The chain uses TRBV7-2 and TRBJ1-6, with no clear D. Germline V gives CDR1 SGHTA, CDR2 FQGNSA. This CDR3 comprises 16 residues. Trimming removed 3 bases at V and 10 bases at J, with 19 bases between. The CDR3 sequence: CASSFEDFGSSSPLHF. CDR3 DNA: TGTGCCAGCAGCTTTGAGGACTTCGGGTCTTCATCACCCCTCCACTTT.

This chain connects TRBV19 to TRBJ1-2; TRBD1 is a possible D gene (5 bases). The germline CDR1 and CDR2 sequences are LNHDA and SQIVND (reference sequence). V was pared by 7 bases and J by 7 bases, with 16 bases between. The CDR3 spans 13 residues. CDR3: CASTPRQGVGYTF. CDR3 in DNA: TGTGCCAGTACTCCGAGGCAGGGTGTTGGCTACACCTTC.

V usage is TRBV2 and J usage is TRBJ1-4, with unresolved D. The CDR3 is 15 amino acids. V dropped 7 bases and J dropped 8 bases, with 20 bases sitting between them. The germline V gene encodes CDR1 SNHLY and CDR2 FYNNEI. The CDR3 loop reads CASTGNELVLEKLFF. The CDR3 DNA follows: TGTGCCAGCACCGGGAATGAACTTGTTTTGGAAAAACTGTTTTTT.

The chain links TRBV12-3 or TRBV12-4 to TRBJ1-5; D not resolved. The ends were cut back, 7 bases at V and 2 bases at J, with 6 bases in the middle. This CDR3 spans 12 amino acids. The CDR3 loop is CASTFGNQPQHF. The DNA for the CDR3 is TGTGCCAGCACATTTGGCAATCAGCCCCAGCATTTT.

This chain uses TRBV7-6 with TRBJ1-3; D ambiguous. The CDR3 has 18 residues. V lost 1 base, J lost 0 bases, and 16 bases lay in between. Germline loops: CDR1 SGHVS, CDR2 FNYEAQ. In DNA form, the CDR3 reads TGTGCCAGCAGCTTAGAAGGCCCAGGTCCCGACTCTGGAAACACCATATATTTT. Translating it yields CASSLEGPGPDSGNTIYF.

DNA for the CDR3: TGTGCCAGCTCCTTGGACAGGGGCACCTACGAGCAGTACTTC. As protein: CASSLDRGTYEQYF. V and J are TRBV6-5 and TRBJ2-7, with 9 bases aligning to TRBD1. CDR1 and CDR2 (germline): MNHEY, SVGAGI. This CDR3 has 14 residues. The V and J ends lost 8 bases and 2 bases, in that order; junction bases with no gene match: 7.

The chain links TRBV12-3 or TRBV12-4 to TRBJ1-5; no reliable D call. The CDR3 loop spans 13 amino acids. Trimming shortened V by 8 bases and J by 4 bases, and 12 bases separated the two germline ends. Here the CDR3 reads CASGPGLNQPQHF. The CDR3 DNA follows: TGTGCCAGCGGTCCAGGTCTTAATCAGCCCCAGCATTTT.

In its sample, this clone was seen many times. This chain links TRBV7-2 with TRBJ1-5; no clear D. Per germline, CDR1 SGHTA and CDR2 FQGNSA. V lost 5 bases, J lost 2 bases, and 16 bases lay in between. This CDR3 has 16 amino acids. CDR3 sequence: CASSPQEVLGNQPQHF. DNA for the CDR3: TGTGCCAGCAGCCCACAAGAGGTTTTAGGCAATCAGCCCCAGCATTTT. Looking up the rest from reference TRBV7-2 and TRBJ1-5 gives the full variable domain: GAGVSQSPSNKVTEKGKDVELRCDPISGHTALYWYRQSLGQGLEFLIYFQGNSAPDKSGLPSDRFSAERTGGSVSTLTIQRTQQEDSAVYLCASSPQEVLGNQPQHFGDGTRLSIL.

This clone was detected only once. The gene calls are TRBV27 and TRBJ1-1; possibly TRBD1 for D (5 bases). CDR1 is MNHEY, CDR2 SMNVEV, per germline (reference sequence). With 3 bases removed from V and 1 base from J, the gap between germline ends came to 6 bases. CDR3 size: 13 residues. The CDR3 bases are TGTGCCAGCAGTTTGGGGGGGAACACTGAAGCTTTCTTT. It codes for CASSLGGNTEAFF.

V usage is TRBV25-1 and J usage is TRBJ2-1, with TRBD2 matching over 7 bases. This CDR3 is 16 amino acids long. Germline lookup yields CDR1 MGHDK and CDR2 SYGVNS. With 1 base clipped from V and 4 bases from J, the junction kept 7 bases outside the gene matches. The CDR3 DNA is TGTGCCAGCAGTGAATTTCGGAGCGGGAAGTACAATGAGCAGTTCTTC. It translates to CASSEFRSGKYNEQFF.

V is TRBV6-5 and J is TRBJ1-5; TRBD1 might be the D (6 bases). CDR3 length: 14 residues. Trimming took off 6 bases at V and 3 bases at J, with 12 bases between the two ends. Germline CDR1 reads MNHEY; CDR2 reads SVGAGI. The CDR3 protein is CASRFGQYNQPQHF. CDR3 DNA: TGTGCCAGCAGATTTGGACAGTACAATCAGCCCCAGCATTTT.